What follows are 15 T cell receptor beta chains derived from one specimen sequenced in a study of radiation and T cells in renal cell carcinoma. Time point of the sample: blood 4 weeks post-SBRT, at nephrectomy. Stated treatment: 15 Gy SBRT to primary tumor, nephrectomy 4 weeks later. The assay was immunoSEQ multiplex PCR, and TCRdb's table has in-frame clones only and misses some. The table has 120,000 to 150,000 clones, 86% seen once. Sequences were derived from blood, sampled from a patient whose treatment included radiotherapy and nephrectomy. These receptors were taken from a woman between 50 and 59 years old with renal cell carcinoma.

CDR3 loop: CAIGGTWYEQYF. For the CDR3, the DNA is TGTGCCATCGGCGGGACATGGTACGAGCAGTACTTC. The chain has TRBV10-3 and TRBJ2-7; possibly TRBD1 or TRBD2 for D (6 bases each). The CDR3 sequence is 12 residues long. The germline V gene has CDR1 ENHRY and CDR2 SYGVKD. The V end was cut by 8 bases, the J end by 4 bases, with 12 bases between.

The V and J genes are TRBV7-8 and TRBJ2-7; perhaps TRBD2 as D (6 bases). CDR1 and CDR2 from the germline V gene are SGHVS and FQNEAQ. Trimming took off 4 bases at V and 4 bases at J, with 17 bases between the two ends. This CDR3 comprises 15 residues. CDR3 loop: CASSYRREFPYEQYF. CDR3 nucleotides: TGTGCCAGCAGCTACAGACGGGAGTTCCCATACGAGCAGTACTTC.

This CDR3 is CASSSAGLESSYEQYF. The DNA of the CDR3 is TGCGCCAGCAGCTCAGCGGGACTAGAGAGCTCCTACGAGCAGTACTTC. The chain links TRBV5-1 to TRBJ2-7; 8 bases are shared with TRBD2. Germline assignment: CDR1 SGHRS and CDR2 YFSETQ. The CDR3 sequence is 16 residues long. V lost 3 bases and J lost 0; bases outside the gene matches: 8.

This chain connects TRBV19 to TRBJ2-2, with 7 bases lining up with TRBD1. The ends lost 10 bases at V and 6 bases at J; junction bases unmatched: 8. The germline V gene encodes CDR1 LNHDA and CDR2 SQIVND (reference sequence). The CDR3 covers 13 residues. This chain's CDR3 is CATGQVLAGELFF. The CDR3 DNA is TGTGCCACCGGACAGGTCCTTGCCGGGGAGCTGTTTTTT.

The V gene is TRBV28, the J gene TRBJ1-1, with D possibly being TRBD1 (5 bases). The V gene's germline CDR1 is MDHEN and CDR2 SYDVKM. The CDR3 extends over 12 amino acids. V lost 7 bases, J lost 6 bases, and 12 bases lay in between. CDR3 nucleotides: TGTGCCAGCAACCTAGGGGAGTCTGAAGCTTTCTTT. Residues: CASNLGESEAFF.

The genes are TRBV6-5 and TRBJ2-2, with 10 bases matching TRBD2. Losses at the gene ends were 2 bases for V and 4 bases for J; bases not matched to a gene: 1. Germline V CDR1 and CDR2: MNHEY, SVGAGI. CDR3 size: 15 residues. CDR3 nucleotide sequence: TGTGCCAGCAGTTACCCTAGCGGGGGCACCGGGGAGCTGTTTTTT. Translation: CASSYPSGGTGELFF.

The chain uses TRBV5-5 and TRBJ1-3, with TRBD1 matching over 7 bases. After removal of 0 bases from V and 3 bases from J, the junction contained 6 bases not matched to a gene. The CDR3 sequence is 16 residues long. CDR1 and CDR2 (germline): SGHKS, YYEKEE (reference sequence). The CDR3 nucleotides are TGTGCCAGCAGCTTGGTAGGAGGGGGCCTTGGAAACACCATATATTTT. It specifies CASSLVGGGLGNTIYF.

V is TRBV18 and J is TRBJ2-5, with D tentatively TRBD2 (6 bases). CDR3 length: 14 residues. Germline CDR1 and CDR2: KGHSH and LQKENI. V lost 3 bases, J lost 9 bases, and 17 bases lay in between. Written as DNA, the CDR3 is TGTGCCAGCTCACCGGGACTCCAAACGGCGGCCCAGTACTTC. It translates to CASSPGLQTAAQYF.

The gene calls are TRBV2 and TRBJ2-3; D possibly corresponds to TRBD1 (6 bases). The CDR3 runs to 15 residues. Germline lookup yields CDR1 SNHLY and CDR2 FYNNEI. Trimming cost V 7 bases and J 5 bases, with 19 bases left between them. CDR3 nucleotides: TGTGCCAGCATCCTCGGACAGACCGCGGGAGATACGCAGTATTTT. Protein product: CASILGQTAGDTQYF.

This rearrangement joins TRBV29-1 to TRBJ1-2, with D hard to call. V was clipped by 6 bases and J by 1 base, with 15 bases between them. The CDR3 contains 14 residues. CDR1 SQVTM and CDR2 ANQGSEA come from the germline V gene. The CDR3 here is CSVTLRTDNYGYTF. For the CDR3, the DNA is TGCAGCGTGACGCTCCGGACGGATAACTATGGCTACACCTTC.

The chain uses TRBV7-2 and TRBJ2-5; 10 bases fit TRBD2. The CDR3 sequence is 15 residues long. Germline loops: CDR1 SGHTA, CDR2 FQGNSA. The V gene end was trimmed by 5 bases and the J gene end by 5 bases; junction bases not matched to a gene: 8. The CDR3 sequence: CASSQSSGSHETQYF. CDR3 in DNA: TGTGCCAGCAGCCAATCTAGCGGGAGCCATGAGACCCAGTACTTC.

V and J are TRBV7-2 and TRBJ1-3; 7 bases map to TRBD1. The CDR3 length is 15 residues. The germline V gene encodes CDR1 SGHTA and CDR2 FQGNSA. Trimming cost V 5 bases and J 2 bases; bases outside gene matches: 6. The CDR3: CASSLATGAGNTIYF. The CDR3 DNA is TGTGCCAGCAGCCTCGCCACAGGGGCTGGAAACACCATATATTTT.

The chain combines TRBV4-2 with TRBJ1-3; D uncertain. Deletions cut 5 bases from V and 0 bases from J, with 14 bases between. Germline values: CDR1 LGHNA, CDR2 YNFKEQ. The CDR3 totals 16 residues. The DNA of the CDR3 is TGTGCCAGCAGCGATGTGAACATGCCCTCTGGAAACACCATATATTTT. Its translation is CASSDVNMPSGNTIYF.

For the CDR3, the DNA is TGTGCCAGCAGTGCCGGGACAGGGCGACAAGGTCAGGAAAAACTGTTTTTT. Its protein is CASSAGTGRQGQEKLFF. The V and J genes are TRBV28 and TRBJ1-4; TRBD1 aligns across 9 bases. The trim removed 5 bases at V and 8 bases at J, leaving 15 bases unmatched. The CDR3 runs 17 residues. Germline V gene data show CDR1 as MDHEN and CDR2 as SYDVKM.

This clone was seen a single time. This chain links TRBV6-5 with TRBJ2-3; D is unresolved. Deletions cut 0 bases from V and 10 bases from J, with 11 bases between. This CDR3 is 13 amino acids long. Germline CDR1 is MNHEY and CDR2 is SVGAGI. The CDR3 here is CASSYSAESAQYF. CDR3 nucleotide sequence: TGTGCCAGCAGTTACTCGGCAGAGAGTGCGCAGTATTTT.